This T cell receptor (beta chain) was found in a study of T cells in Graves' hyperthyroidism and ophthalmopathy. The table lists this clonotype with a few counts. The CDR3 is 13 residues long. Trimming pared 5 bases from V and 3 bases from J, leaving 10 bases between. Germline CDR1 is MGHRA and CDR2 is YSYEKL. Authors of the study amplified TCR beta CDR3 regions from RNA transcripts. In the first-round RT-PCR of the TCR CDR3, the HTBI primer set was used. TCRdb reprocessed the multiplex PCR reads with MiXCR, giving one entry per CDR3 protein. The sample has under 300,000 distinct CDR3 sequences, around 13% seen once. Graves' hyperthyroidism without ophthalmopathy progression within 18 months was termed stable. Subjects aged 18 to 65 presented with newly diagnosed hyperthyroidism of less than 2 months' duration. Thyroid ultrasound, orbital computed tomography, clinical symptoms, and serum thyroxine and TRAb underpinned diagnoses.

Sequencing used blood. The chain carries TRBV4-1 and TRBJ1-1; tentative D call: TRBD1 (6 bases). The sequence came from a woman aged 40 to 50 with Graves' hyperthyroidism. The CDR3 region is CASSSTGYTEAFF. CDR3 coding DNA: TGCGCCAGCAGCTCAACAGGGTACACTGAAGCTTTCTTT.